The T cell receptor beta chain described here comes from a study of blood T cells in healthy people across ages. Concerning this clonotype: This clone may be a read error of a much larger clone one base away.

Per the germline V gene, CDR1 is MNHEY and CDR2 is SMNVEV (reference sequence). Trimming took 7 bases from V and 4 from J, leaving 10 bases between them. This CDR3 is 13 amino acids long. The second PCR ran roughly 6 to 12 cycles with a sample-barcoded 5' primer and J-beta primers. A single record per CDR3 protein comes from TCRdb applying MiXCR to the 5' RACE reads. Of around 1,000,000 distinct CDR3 sequences in the sample, roughly 24% were seen once. Total RNA extracted from each sample amounted to at least 5.5 micrograms. These data are also associated with another study on T cells of mothers and their children. That report notes: Each child gave 2.5 million to 3.5 million TCR beta CDR3 reads (each mother, over 8.5 million).

The receptor's source is a girl aged 2-9 years in good health. Sample: blood. V is TRBV27 and J is TRBJ2-2; D is unresolved. The CDR3 spells CASKRTATGELFF. DNA for the CDR3: TGTGCCAGCAAACGGACGGCCACCGGGGAGCTGTTTTTT.